These T cell receptor beta chains were read from a single sample in a study of blood T cell repertoires in COVID-19. The table came from immunoSEQ multiplex PCR; TCRdb's copy has only in-frame clones and leaves some out. The sample comprises hundreds of thousands of clones, approximately 88% of which are singletons, and about 5.5% rests with the top ten. What was sequenced was PBMCs or T cells enriched from blood (not recorded which). The receptor set was obtained from a woman aged 40 to 49 who had recovered from COVID-19. The CDR3 runs from the conserved cysteine through the conserved F or W. The D gene is left open where the match is weak. The listing skips clone size in some rows; elsewhere it reads once, few, many or a size class.

size | J | D | V | CDR3 | DNA
NA | TRBJ2-5 | TRBD1 | TRBV7-9 | CASSRGQGSGETQYF | TGTGCCAGCAGCCGAGGACAGGGGAGTGGTGAGACCCAGTACTTC
NA | TRBJ2-3 | NA | TRBV6-5 | CASLSPGSDTQYF | TGTGCCAGCCTCTCCCCCGGGAGCGATACGCAGTATTTT
NA | TRBJ2-3 | TRBD1 | TRBV5-1 | CASSNNQGGTDTQYF | TGCGCCAGCAGCAATAATCAGGGGGGCACAGATACGCAGTATTTT
NA | TRBJ2-3 | NA | TRBV11-3 | CASSPTFHRDLTDTQYF | TGTGCCAGCAGCCCTACATTTCACAGGGACCTCACAGATACGCAGTATTTT
NA | TRBJ2-7 | TRBD1 | TRBV11-1 | CASRRGQRNSYEQYF | TGTGCCAGCAGGAGGGGACAGAGAAATTCCTACGAGCAGTACTTC
NA | TRBJ1-1 | NA | TRBV16 | CASSQLGSDTEAFF | TGTGCCAGCAGCCAATTGGGGAGCGACACTGAAGCTTTCTTT
NA | TRBJ2-7 | TRBD1 | TRBV7-2 | CASHRDRGGEQYF | TGTGCCAGCCACCGGGACAGGGGTGGTGAGCAGTACTTC
NA | TRBJ2-1 | TRBD1 | TRBV7-2 | CASSPSTGVLDNEQFF | TGTGCCAGCAGCCCCTCGACAGGGGTGTTGGACAATGAGCAGTTCTTC
NA | TRBJ1-5 | NA | TRBV7-2 | CASSLVTGSNQPQHF | TGTGCCAGCAGCTTAGTTACGGGTTCCAATCAGCCCCAGCATTTT
NA | TRBJ2-5 | NA | TRBV10-2 | CASSLGGSGGASQYF | TGCGCCAGCAGTCTAGGGGGGTCGGGGGGCGCGTCCCAGTACTTC
NA | TRBJ1-2 | TRBD1 | TRBV10-1 | CASPGQILSYNYGYTF | TGCGCCAGCCCGGGACAGATACTTTCATATAACTATGGCTACACCTTC
once | TRBJ1-1 | NA | TRBV6-1 | CASSEVADEEAFF | TGTGCCAGCAGTGAGGTAGCAGATGAGGAGGCTTTCTTT
NA | TRBJ2-1 | TRBD2 | TRBV5-4 | CAESRGSGSSYNEQFF | TGTGCCGAATCTAGGGGTAGCGGGAGCTCCTACAATGAGCAGTTCTTC
NA | TRBJ1-6 | NA | TRBV18 | CASSPAGYDRRLNSPLHF | TGTGCCAGCTCACCAGCGGGGTATGACCGGCGCCTTAATTCACCCCTCCACTTT
few | TRBJ2-7 | TRBD2 | TRBV19 | CASSPIAGANYEQYF | TGTGCCAGTAGCCCCATAGCGGGAGCCAACTACGAGCAGTACTTC
NA | TRBJ1-4 | NA | TRBV20-1 | CSVQDKEKLFF | TGCAGTGTTCAAGACAAGGAAAAACTGTTTTTT
NA | TRBJ1-5 | TRBD1 | TRBV6-5 | CASRMTGQLAQHF | TGTGCCAGCAGGATGACAGGGCAGCTAGCCCAGCATTTT
NA | TRBJ1-1 | TRBD1 | TRBV27 | CASSLTGVYTEAFF | TGTGCCAGCAGTCTGACAGGGGTGTACACTGAAGCTTTCTTT
few | TRBJ2-3 | TRBD1 | TRBV10-2 | CASSETGGADTQYF | TGCGCCAGCAGTGAAACAGGGGGCGCAGATACGCAGTATTTT
NA | TRBJ1-6 | NA | TRBV28 | CATVGAAISPLHF | TGTGCCACCGTGGGGGCAGCCATTTCACCCCTCCACTTT
NA | TRBJ2-1 | TRBD2 | TRBV2 | CASSAGLAGSGEQFF | TGTGCCAGCAGTGCGGGACTAGCGGGATCGGGTGAGCAGTTCTTC
few | TRBJ1-2 | NA | TRBV7-9 | CASSLDLRYGYTF | TGTGCCAGCAGCTTAGATCTCCGCTATGGCTACACCTTC
NA | TRBJ2-7 | TRBD1 | TRBV7-3 | CASSKTQTGTYEQYF | TGTGCCAGCAGCAAAACGCAGACAGGGACCTACGAGCAGTACTTC
few | TRBJ2-7 | TRBD2 | TRBV11-2 | CASSLIGSGRVLEQYF | TGTGCCAGCAGCTTGATCGGTTCCGGGAGGGTTCTCGAGCAGTACTTC